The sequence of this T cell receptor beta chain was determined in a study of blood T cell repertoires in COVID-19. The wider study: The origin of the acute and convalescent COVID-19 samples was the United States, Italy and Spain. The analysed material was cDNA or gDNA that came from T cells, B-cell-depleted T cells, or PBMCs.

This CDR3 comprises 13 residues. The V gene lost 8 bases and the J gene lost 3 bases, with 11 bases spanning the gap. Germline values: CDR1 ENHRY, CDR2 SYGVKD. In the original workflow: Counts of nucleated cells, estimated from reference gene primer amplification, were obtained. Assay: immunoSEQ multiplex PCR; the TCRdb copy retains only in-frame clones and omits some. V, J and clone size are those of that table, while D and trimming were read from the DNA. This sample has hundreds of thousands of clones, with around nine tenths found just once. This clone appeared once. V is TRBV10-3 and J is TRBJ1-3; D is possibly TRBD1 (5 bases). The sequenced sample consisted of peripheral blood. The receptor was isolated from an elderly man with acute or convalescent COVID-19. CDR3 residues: CAIQQQGGNTIYF. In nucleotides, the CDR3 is TGTGCCATCCAACAGCAGGGTGGAAACACCATATATTTT.